These 13 T cell receptor beta chains came from one sample sequenced in a study of long-term antiretroviral therapy in people with HIV. Assay version v3.0 of immunoSEQ was used, and it was run at survey level. Produced via immunoSEQ multiplex PCR; TCRdb's table is partial and in-frame only. The table includes about 17,000 clones, 60% to 85% detected once. Material: unsorted PBMCs, obtained at the start of antiretroviral therapy. Receptor source: a man aged 25 to 40 with HIV.

The chain carries TRBV6-1 and TRBJ2-5; a weak D match, TRBD1 (6 bases). The CDR3 spans 15 residues. Between the trimmed V and J ends, which lost 1 base and 6 bases, there was a span of 15 bases. Germline CDR1 and CDR2: MNHNS and SASEGT. The CDR3 loop is CASSEVWQGSQTQYF. The DNA for the CDR3 is TGTGCCAGCAGTGAAGTTTGGCAGGGGAGTCAGACCCAGTACTTC.

The CDR3 loop reads CASSFKQGVPIQNTEAFF. The DNA for the CDR3 is TGCGCCAGCAGCTTTAAACAGGGGGTTCCGATTCAGAACACTGAAGCTTTCTTT. J is TRBJ1-1 and V is TRBV5-1, with 8 bases lining up with TRBD1. CDR1 SGHRS and CDR2 YFSETQ come from the germline V gene. The CDR3 is made up of 18 amino acids. V trimming: 2 bases; J trimming: 1 base; junction bases outside the gene matches: 13.

This clone is labeled medium-sized. The chain recombines TRBV30 with TRBJ2-1, with unresolved D. The germline V gene has CDR1 GTSNPN and CDR2 SVGIG (reference sequence). V was pared by 0 bases and J by 6 bases, with 6 bases between. The CDR3 loop spans 12 amino acids. The DNA for the CDR3 is TGTGCCTGGAGTGTACTGGGCAATGAGCAGTTCTTC. Translation: CAWSVLGNEQFF. Complete variable domain (other parts from reference TRBV30 and TRBJ2-1): SQTIHQWPATLVQPVGSPLSLECTVEGTSNPNLYWYRQAAGRGLQLLFYSVGIGQISSEVPQNLSASRPQDRQFILSSKKLLLSDSGFYLCAWSVLGNEQFFGPGTRLTVL.

This clone showed up just once. The V call is TRBV30, the J call TRBJ2-7, with D perhaps TRBD1 (5 bases). The CDR3 has 11 residues. Germline lookup yields CDR1 GTSNPN and CDR2 SVGIG (reference sequence). Trimming took off 3 bases at V and 2 bases at J, with 5 bases between the two ends. The CDR3 coding sequence is TGTGCCTGGAGGACAGCCTACGAGCAGTACTTC. Its translation is CAWRTAYEQYF.

The chain is built from TRBV7-9 and TRBJ1-1, with 7 bases identical to TRBD1. J gave up 3 bases and V 3 bases, and 10 bases lay outside the gene matches. The CDR3 totals 16 residues. Germline values: CDR1 SEHNR, CDR2 FQNEAQ (reference sequence). The CDR3, as DNA: TGTGCCAGCAGCTTCAGGACAGGAGCGAGCTACACTGAAGCTTTCTTT. This gives the protein CASSFRTGASYTEAFF.

The gene calls are TRBV6-1 and TRBJ1-5; weak D call: TRBD1 (5 bases). CDR1 is MNHNS and CDR2 is SASEGT in the germline V gene. CDR3 size: 21 residues. With 1 base removed from V and 0 bases from J, the gap between germline ends came to 25 bases. CDR3 nucleotides: TGTGCCAGCAGTGAAGTGAATACAGGTTTTGCGGCCCAGTTTAGCAATCAGCCCCAGCATTTT. Its protein is CASSEVNTGFAAQFSNQPQHF.

This chain joins TRBV6-1 and TRBJ2-7; D not resolved. Looked up from germline, CDR1 is MNHNS and CDR2 is SASEGT. The V gene lost 4 bases and the J gene lost 2 bases, with 12 bases spanning the gap. There are 14 residues in the CDR3. CDR3 sequence reads: CASSVRSFAYEQYF. Written as DNA, the CDR3 is TGTGCCAGCAGTGTACGGAGTTTCGCCTACGAGCAGTACTTC.

The chain uses TRBV7-2 and TRBJ1-4; 7 nucleotides line up with TRBD1. CDR3 length equals 15 residues. Germline V gene data show CDR1 as SGHTA and CDR2 as FQGNSA. Unmatched junction bases numbered 13, after V lost 5 bases and J lost 10 bases. CDR3 region: CASSPRQGRAVKLFF. Here the CDR3 DNA reads TGTGCCAGCAGCCCACGACAGGGCCGGGCGGTAAAACTGTTTTTT.

This chain connects TRBV9 to TRBJ2-1, with 7 bases matching TRBD2. With 3 bases clipped from V and 6 bases from J, the junction kept 6 bases outside the gene matches. CDR1 is SGDLS and CDR2 is YYNGEE in the germline V gene. The CDR3 is 14 amino acids. CDR3 residues: CASSGGGRGNEQFF. The CDR3 coding sequence is TGTGCCAGCAGCGGGGGGGGACGCGGCAATGAGCAGTTCTTC. Full variable domain (remainder filled in from reference TRBV9 and TRBJ2-1): DSGVTQTPKHLITATGQRVTLRCSPRSGDLSVYWYQQSLDQGLQFLIQYYNGEERAKGNILERFSAQQFPDLHSELNLSSLELGDSALYFCASSGGGRGNEQFFGPGTRLTVL.

The chain links TRBV27 to TRBJ2-1, with a tentative D call TRBD1 (7 bases). Between the trimmed V and J ends, which lost 10 bases and 3 bases, there was a span of 16 bases. Germline V gene sequence: CDR1 MNHEY, CDR2 SMNVEV (reference sequence). This CDR3 is 14 amino acids long. The DNA of the CDR3 is TGTGCCACCAGGGGGGCCCTGGGCTACAATGAGCAGTTCTTC. Translated: CATRGALGYNEQFF.

In regard to this clone: The same CDR3 arises from other DNA sequences in this sample as well. J is TRBJ2-7 and V is TRBV6-5; no reliable D call. CDR1 is MNHEY, CDR2 SVGAGI, per germline. The CDR3 has 14 residues. V lost 0 bases to trimming and J lost 6 bases, with 12 bases between them. Here the CDR3 DNA reads TGTGCCAGCAGTTACTCGGCAGGCCCCCTCGAGCAGTACTTC. This gives the protein CASSYSAGPLEQYF.

The chain links TRBV28 to TRBJ2-7, with D perhaps matching TRBD1 (6 bases). V was clipped by 5 bases and J by 0 bases, with 17 bases between them. This CDR3 has 16 residues. Per germline, CDR1 MDHEN and CDR2 SYDVKM. CDR3 nucleotide sequence: TGTGCCAGCAGTCAAATTTCTACAGGGTCCTCCTACGAGCAGTACTTC. It is translated as CASSQISTGSSYEQYF.

The rearrangement uses TRBV19 and TRBJ2-7; no clear D. Germline CDR1 is LNHDA and CDR2 is SQIVND (reference sequence). The CDR3 spans 13 residues. Between the trimmed V and J ends, which lost 3 bases and 2 bases, there was a span of 8 bases. CDR3 bases: TGTGCCAGTAGTATCGGGCTTGCCTACGAGCAGTACTTC. It translates to CASSIGLAYEQYF. The full variable domain, completed using reference TRBV19 and TRBJ2-7, is DGGITQSPKYLFRKEGQNVTLSCEQNLNHDAMYWYRQDPGQGLRLIYYSQIVNDFQKGDIAEGYSVSREKKESFPLTVTSAQKNPTAFYLCASSIGLAYEQYFGPGTRLTVT.